The TCR beta chain described here comes from a study of cytomegalovirus exposure and HLA in healthy donors. The donors formed part of the roughly 120-subject validation cohort, distinct from the approximately 630-subject first cohort. Study conclusions and caveats: Rare TCR sequences dominated, though some public TCRs recurred in many donors. Cytomegalovirus-associated TCR beta chains were listed, numbering roughly 150. First-cohort TCR clusters tended to co-occur in the approximately 130 validation repertoires, a later analysis found.

Method: immunoSEQ multiplex PCR; TCRdb's copy keeps in-frame clones and lacks some. The repertoire holds more than 55,000 clones, with around 95% as singletons. A single count supports this clone. Its antigen is as yet unknown. Germline lookup yields CDR1 SGHNT and CDR2 YYREEE (reference sequence). CDR3 length: 15 amino acids. V trimming: 5 bases; J trimming: 4 bases; junction bases outside the gene matches: 10. The genes are TRBV5-4 and TRBJ2-7, with 9 bases aligning to TRBD1. Sequencing was performed on PBMCs. This clonotype was obtained from a woman aged 18-29 years in good health and CMV-seronegative. The CDR3 nucleotides read TGTGCCAGCAGGACCGGGACAGGGAGTGGTTACGAGCAGTACTTC. Translation gives CASRTGTGSGYEQYF. Full variable domain (missing parts from reference TRBV5-4 and TRBJ2-7): ETGVTQSPTHLIKTRGQQVTLRCSSQSGHNTVSWYQQALGQGPQFIFQYYREEENGRGNFPPRFSGLQFPNYSSELNVNALELDDSALYLCASRTGTGSGYEQYFGPGTRLTVT.